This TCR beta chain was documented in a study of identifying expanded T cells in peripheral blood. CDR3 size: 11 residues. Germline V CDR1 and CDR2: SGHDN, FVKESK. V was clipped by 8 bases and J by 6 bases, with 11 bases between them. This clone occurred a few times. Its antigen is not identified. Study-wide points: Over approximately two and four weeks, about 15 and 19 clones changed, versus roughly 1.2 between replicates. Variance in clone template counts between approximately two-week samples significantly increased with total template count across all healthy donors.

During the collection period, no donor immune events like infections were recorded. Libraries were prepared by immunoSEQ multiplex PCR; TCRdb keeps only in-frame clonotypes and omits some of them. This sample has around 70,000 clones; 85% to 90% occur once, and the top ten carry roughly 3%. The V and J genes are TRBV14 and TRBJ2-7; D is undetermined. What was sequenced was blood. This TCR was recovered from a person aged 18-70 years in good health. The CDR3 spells CASGPPGEQYF. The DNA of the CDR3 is TGTGCCAGCGGCCCCCCCGGCGAGCAGTACTTC.